The next 27 T cell receptor beta chains were all read from a single sample in a study of T-cell memory formation after mild COVID-19. Via MiXCR, TCRdb re-called the 5' RACE reads, giving one row per CDR3 protein. The top ten clones hold about a fifth of a sample with about 260,000 distinct CDR3 sequences, around 15% of them seen once. Sequencing was carried out using PBMCs or a T cell subset sorted from them (not recorded which). All receptors derive from a man between 18 and 35 years old who had mild COVID-19 (a few samples of this study predate the infection). Cell type and time point are not known.

This sequence joins TRBV12-3 or TRBV12-4 and TRBJ2-7; possibly TRBD2 for D (7 bases). V was trimmed by 7 bases and J by 2 bases, leaving 12 bases between them. The CDR3 consists of 13 residues. In DNA form, the CDR3 reads TGTGCCAGCACTGAAGGGGGGGCCTACGAGCAGTACTTC. Translation: CASTEGGAYEQYF.

The chain joins TRBV5-5 to TRBJ1-2, with 9 bases matching TRBD1. The CDR3 runs 16 residues. The germline V gene encodes CDR1 SGHKS and CDR2 YYEKEE (reference sequence). V lost 0 bases to trimming and J lost 6 bases; unmatched junction nucleotides: 9. The CDR3 loop reads CASSLDVGTGSNGYTF. DNA for the CDR3: TGTGCCAGCAGCTTGGACGTCGGGACAGGGTCTAATGGCTACACCTTC.

This clonotype was found many times. The CDR3 loop reads CASSRDRGHNEQFF. CDR3 in DNA: TGCGCCAGCAGCCGGGACAGGGGCCACAATGAGCAGTTCTTC. V is TRBV5-1 and J is TRBJ2-1; 10 positions match TRBD1. The CDR3 contains 14 residues. Trimming cost V 4 bases and J 5 bases; bases outside gene matches: 3. The V gene's germline CDR1 is SGHRS and CDR2 YFSETQ.

The rearrangement links TRBV7-9 to TRBJ2-1; 7 bases align to TRBD2. V was clipped by 6 bases and J by 6 bases; unmatched bases: 8. Germline-derived CDR1 and CDR2 are SEHNR and FQNEAQ (reference sequence). This CDR3 comprises 14 residues. CDR3 DNA sequence: TGTGCCAGCAGTTCCCCACGGACTAGCAATGAGCAGTTCTTC. Translating it yields CASSSPRTSNEQFF. The variable domain in full, completed from reference TRBV7-9 and TRBJ2-1, reads DTGVSQNPRHKITKRGQNVTFRCDPISEHNRLYWYRQTLGQGPEFLTYFQNEAQLEKSRLLSDRFSAERPKGSFSTLEIQRTEQGDSAMYLCASSSPRTSNEQFFGPGTRLTVL.

This chain joins TRBV6-5 and TRBJ1-2; D is unresolved. The V end lost 2 bases, the J end lost 3 bases, and 16 bases lay between the germline ends. The CDR3 consists of 16 residues. The germline CDR1 and CDR2 sequences are MNHEY and SVGAGI. CDR3 DNA: TGTGCCAGCAGTTACGGGTCAGGATTAGGTCACTATGGCTACACCTTC. Amino acid sequence: CASSYGSGLGHYGYTF.

In this sample, this clonotype turned up a few times. The chain joins TRBV7-9 to TRBJ2-2, with D maybe TRBD1 (5 bases). Germline assignment: CDR1 SEHNR and CDR2 FQNEAQ (reference sequence). The CDR3 sequence is 16 residues long. V was shortened by 5 bases and J by 0 bases, with 13 bases between the two germline ends. CDR3 bases: TGTGCCAGCAGCCTTACAGTACAGGCGAACACCGGGGAGCTGTTTTTT. Its translation is CASSLTVQANTGELFF.

This clonotype occurred a few times. This chain joins TRBV6-2 or TRBV6-3 and TRBJ1-5; a possible D gene is TRBD1 (6 bases). The germline V gene has CDR1 MNHEY and CDR2 SVGEGT. The CDR3 totals 15 residues. Trimming cost V 6 bases and J 7 bases, with 19 bases left between them. This CDR3 reads CASSQDSGWVQPQHF. The CDR3, as DNA: TGTGCCAGCAGCCAGGACAGCGGGTGGGTGCAGCCCCAGCATTTT.

This clonotype was picked up a small number of times. The V and J genes are TRBV9 and TRBJ1-2; no clear D gene. The ends were cut back, 4 bases at V and 8 bases at J, with 18 bases in the middle. The V gene's germline CDR1 is SGDLS and CDR2 YYNGEE. The CDR3 covers 14 residues. The CDR3 spells CASSPPTTGEGYTF. The DNA of the CDR3 is TGTGCCAGCAGCCCTCCTACGACGGGTGAAGGCTACACCTTC.

The chain recombines TRBV2 with TRBJ2-7; D is uncertain. The CDR3 has 14 residues. The germline gives CDR1 SNHLY, CDR2 FYNNEI. The ends were cut back, 0 bases at V and 1 base at J, with 7 bases in the middle. The DNA for the CDR3 is TGTGCCAGCAGTGAAGCTAGTCGATCCTACGAGCAGTACTTC. Its translation: CASSEASRSYEQYF.

This clonotype was seen a few times. The rearrangement joins TRBV9 to TRBJ2-5, with D perhaps TRBD1 (6 bases). This CDR3 spans 14 amino acids. Germline V lookup: CDR1 SGDLS, CDR2 YYNGEE. V lost 5 bases, J lost 4 bases, and 15 bases lay in between. CDR3 in DNA: TGTGCCAGCAGTTGGGCAGGGGACGGAGAGACCCAGTACTTC. The encoded protein is CASSWAGDGETQYF.

J is TRBJ2-1 and V is TRBV5-1; D unclear. Germline values: CDR1 SGHRS, CDR2 YFSETQ. The CDR3 consists of 13 residues. V dropped 6 bases and J dropped 10 bases, with 17 bases sitting between them. The CDR3 nucleotides are TGCGCCAGCAAGTTAATGGGGTCCGGGGAGCAGTTCTTC. Protein product: CASKLMGSGEQFF.

This clonotype was counted ten times or more. The V gene is TRBV4-2, the J gene TRBJ2-7, with D perhaps TRBD1 (5 bases). V lost 2 bases to trimming and J lost 0 bases, with 5 bases between them. The CDR3 totals 13 residues. Germline V CDR1 and CDR2: LGHNA, YNFKEQ. The CDR3 DNA reads TGTGCCAGCAGCCAAACAGGCTCCTACGAGCAGTACTTC. It encodes CASSQTGSYEQYF.

The V and J genes are TRBV5-1 and TRBJ1-6, with unresolved D. The germline gives CDR1 SGHRS, CDR2 YFSETQ. The CDR3 is 13 residues long. V was pared by 4 bases and J by 7 bases, with 9 bases between. DNA of the CDR3: TGCGCCAGCAGCCCCGGGTCAAATTCACCCCTCCACTTT. Residues: CASSPGSNSPLHF.

This clonotype showed up just a few times. The V call is TRBV19, the J call TRBJ1-5, with TRBD1 as a possible D gene (5 bases). V was trimmed by 6 bases and J by 7 bases, leaving 16 bases between them. The CDR3 is 14 residues long. Germline V gene sequence: CDR1 LNHDA, CDR2 SQIVND (reference sequence). CDR3 protein: CASSLPQGQQPQHF. Written as DNA, the CDR3 is TGTGCCAGTAGCCTACCTCAGGGTCAGCAGCCCCAGCATTTT.

V gene TRBV2 combines with J gene TRBJ2-2; D remains unclear. The CDR3 runs 13 residues. Trimming removed 8 bases at V and 1 base at J, with 8 bases between. Germline CDR1 SNHLY, CDR2 FYNNEI. The CDR3 is CASRTENTGELFF. CDR3 bases: TGTGCCAGCCGGACCGAGAACACCGGGGAGCTGTTTTTT.

This clonotype was recorded a few times. The chain links TRBV4-3 to TRBJ2-1, with D tentatively TRBD2 (6 bases). V dropped 0 bases and J dropped 1 base, with 7 bases sitting between them. The CDR3 runs 15 residues. From germline, CDR1 is LGHNA and CDR2 YSLEER. The CDR3 DNA reads as TGCGCCAGCAGCCAAGATCTAGCGTCCTACAATGAGCAGTTCTTC. Protein sequence: CASSQDLASYNEQFF.

The chain couples TRBV5-1 to TRBJ1-1; 7 bases map to TRBD1. Losses at the gene ends were 4 bases for V and 3 bases for J; bases not matched to a gene: 6. The CDR3 runs 14 residues. CDR1 and CDR2 from the germline V gene are SGHRS and YFSETQ. In DNA form, the CDR3 reads TGCGCCAGCAGCGGCAGGGGGAGGGACACTGAAGCTTTCTTT. The encoded protein is CASSGRGRDTEAFF.

The chain uses TRBV4-2 and TRBJ2-7; D call uncertain. The V gene's germline CDR1 is LGHNA and CDR2 YNFKEQ. Trimming removed 0 bases from V and 2 bases from J, with 5 bases in between. This CDR3 comprises 13 residues. This CDR3 is CASSQDTPYEQYF. CDR3 DNA sequence: TGTGCCAGCAGCCAAGATACTCCCTACGAGCAGTACTTC.

V is TRBV2 and J is TRBJ2-7, with unresolved D. V lost 11 bases and J 2 bases, leaving 13 bases between the germline ends. The CDR3 loop spans 12 amino acids. The germline gives CDR1 SNHLY, CDR2 FYNNEI. The CDR3 sequence is CASSSPPYEQYF. In DNA form, the CDR3 reads TGTGCCTCGTCCTCGCCCCCCTACGAGCAGTACTTC.

This clonotype was seen only a few times. The chain has TRBV2 and TRBJ1-1; possible D gene TRBD1, 6 bases. V dropped 5 bases and J dropped 0 bases, with 10 bases sitting between them. Germline-derived CDR1 and CDR2 are SNHLY and FYNNEI. This CDR3 spans 14 amino acids. The CDR3 spells CASSPQGVNTEAFF. The CDR3 DNA is TGTGCCAGCAGTCCACAGGGAGTGAACACTGAAGCTTTCTTT. Supplemented by reference TRBV2 and TRBJ1-1, the full variable domain reads EPEVTQTPSHQVTQMGQEVILRCVPISNHLYFYWYRQILGQKVEFLVSFYNNEISEKSEIFDDQFSVERPDGSNFTLKIRSTKLEDSAMYFCASSPQGVNTEAFFGQGTRLTVV.

This clonotype was recorded a few times. The chain has TRBV11-2 and TRBJ2-7, with D possibly matching TRBD1 (6 bases). CDR3 size: 17 residues. The germline CDR1 and CDR2 sequences are SGHAT and FQNNGV. V was pared by 0 bases and J by 0 bases, with 15 bases between. The DNA for the CDR3 is TGTGCCAGCAGCTTAGATCAACGGCAGGGGAGCTCCTACGAGCAGTACTTC. The encoded protein is CASSLDQRQGSSYEQYF.

The chain is built from TRBV12-3 or TRBV12-4 and TRBJ1-4, with 7 nucleotides matching TRBD1. The V and J ends lost 6 bases and 2 bases, in that order; junction bases with no gene match: 3. The length of the CDR3 is 14 residues. The DNA for the CDR3 is TGTGCCAGCAGGATGACAGGGACTAATGAAAAACTGTTTTTT. Translated: CASRMTGTNEKLFF.

This clonotype showed up many times. The chain links TRBV4-3 to TRBJ2-7; 10 nucleotides line up with TRBD1. The CDR3 runs to 15 residues. Trimming cost V 3 bases and J 0 bases; bases outside gene matches: 2. Germline values: CDR1 LGHNA, CDR2 YSLEER. For the CDR3, the DNA is TGCGCCAGCAGCCAGGGACAGGGGAGCTCCTACGAGCAGTACTTC. Amino acids: CASSQGQGSSYEQYF.

This clonotype was counted a few times. This chain uses TRBV18 with TRBJ1-2; D possibly corresponds to TRBD1 (5 bases). The CDR3 length is 14 residues. Germline values: CDR1 KGHSH, CDR2 LQKENI. The V end was cut by 8 bases, the J end by 7 bases, with 20 bases between. In DNA, the CDR3 is TGTGCCAGCGCAGAGGGGATTGGGATGCGTGGCTACACCTTC. This codes for CASAEGIGMRGYTF.

V gene TRBV20-1 combines with J gene TRBJ2-7; the match to TRBD1 covers 9 bases. After removal of 5 bases from V and 7 bases from J, the junction contained 12 bases not matched to a gene. The CDR3 extends over 14 amino acids. CDR1 is DFQATT and CDR2 is SNEGSKA in the germline V gene (reference sequence). The CDR3 sequence: CSASGTGWSGEQYV. In DNA form, the CDR3 reads TGCAGTGCTTCCGGGACAGGGTGGAGCGGGGAGCAGTACGTC.

This clonotype occurred a few times. The V gene is TRBV3-1, the J gene TRBJ2-6, with D unresolved. The CDR3 loop spans 13 amino acids. With 8 bases removed from V and 1 base from J, the gap between germline ends came to 6 bases. CDR1 and CDR2 (germline): LGHDT, YNNKEL (reference sequence). This CDR3 is CASQNSGANVLTF. The DNA of the CDR3 is TGTGCCAGCCAGAATTCTGGGGCCAACGTCCTGACTTTC. Combining the CDR3 with reference TRBV3-1 and TRBJ2-6 gives the whole variable domain DTAVSQTPKYLVTQMGNDKSIKCEQNLGHDTMYWYKQDSKKFLKIMFSYNNKELIINETVPNRFSPKSPDKAHLNLHINSLELGDSAVYFCASQNSGANVLTFGAGSRLTVL.

This clonotype was picked up a small number of times. The chain has TRBV3-1 and TRBJ1-1; 8 nucleotides align to TRBD1. The germline V gene encodes CDR1 LGHDT and CDR2 YNNKEL (reference sequence). The ends lost 4 bases at V and 0 bases at J; junction bases unmatched: 7. CDR3 length: 16 residues. The DNA of the CDR3 is TGTGCCAGCAGCCCCCTGGACAGGGTGTTGAACACTGAAGCTTTCTTT. Translating gives CASSPLDRVLNTEAFF.